One T cell receptor beta chain is described in this entry. Only a few counts were recorded for this clonotype. Its antigen remains undetermined. No quality values exist for individual bases; no much larger clone is one base distant. This specimen comes from a study of regulatory T cells in long-lasting Graves disease (dated by TCRdb to the early 2020s). Describing the broader study: Patients with newly diagnosed Graves' disease had been on antithyroid drugs for under 3 months. A total of some 35 samples underwent TCR sequencing, from about 13 patients with persistent Graves' disease and approximately 20 patients with newly diagnosed Graves' disease. Peripheral blood TCR sequencing and RNA sequencing compared persistent Graves' disease patients with newly diagnosed Graves' disease patients. The study took place in China and was registered as a clinical trial. Results and caveats for the whole study, not just this receptor: Sequencing and analysis were restricted to the TCR beta chain. A larger number of public clonotypes was shared among persistent patients (more than 2,500) than among newly diagnosed patients (around 870). Lower TCR Shannon entropy and fewer highly expanded clones were observed in persistent Graves' disease patients than in newly diagnosed patients, which suggested clonal expansion. Peripheral blood alone was examined, since thyroid tissue, which constituted the primary lesion, could not be accessed. Preferential use of TRBV28, TRBJ1-2 and TRBJ2-5 was observed in persistent disease, whereas TRBV20-1 and TRBJ2-1 were favored in newly diagnosed disease. The small sample size was acknowledged by the authors as a limitation that may reduce accuracy.

After removal of 1 base from V and 10 bases from J, the junction retains 7 bases not matched to a gene. From its cysteine to its phenylalanine, the CDR3 spans 15 amino acids. The sequence is cut down to CDR3 DNA, 45 bases in frame from base 1. CDR1 and CDR2 were assigned from the germline V gene as MGHRA and YSYEKL. The library was produced with multiplex PCR. The sequencer was an Illumina HiSeq 4000. To build TCR beta libraries, CDR3 regions were amplified by Arm-PCR using iRepertoire HTBI primers. PCR products were gel purified before sequencing. The paper's processing steps were these. Across samples, about 64 TRBV and 13 to 15 TRBJ segments were identified and used for gene usage analysis of CDR3 amino acid clonotypes. Filtered high-quality paired reads were merged into contigs using COPE and FqMerger. BLAST was used to align contigs to IMGT TRBV, TRBD and TRBJ reference genes, and CDR3 was defined according to IMGT. Any clonotype with a frequency above 0.1% was counted as a highly expanded clone. Repertoire diversity was measured by Shannon entropy, and V-J evenness by the Gini coefficient. A clonotype was considered public if more than one individual shared it. TCRdb passed the public sequencing reads through fastp at Q25 and MiXCR, retaining productive beta sequences. Each entry merges the rows of one CDR3 protein and shows their most common DNA and genes. It is TCRdb's table, rather than the study itself, that gives the V and J calls and clone size. Across this sample there are 450,000 to 700,000 distinct CDR3 sequences, with about 13% seen only once. Of the sample, 8% to 10% falls within the top ten clones.

What this sample's time point label stands for: newly diagnosed GD, antithyroid drugs for less than 3 months. RNA was extracted from PBMCs in TRIzol for both TCR sequencing and RNA sequencing. The diagnosis of Graves' disease was made according to American Thyroid Association guidelines. The patients came from an endocrinology department in Xi'an, China. Each patient gave 7.5 to 10 milliliters of peripheral blood, collected in an EDTA anticoagulant tube. Ficoll Paque Plus density gradient separation was used to isolate PBMCs, and no additional T cell sorting was done. An Agilent 2100 Bioanalyzer and agarose gel were used to check RNA quality, and a NanoDrop 2000 was used to measure RNA concentration. These data were also reused for a study on T cells in Graves' hyperthyroidism and ophthalmopathy. The second study reports: Graves' hyperthyroidism was defined as stable when no progression to ophthalmopathy occurred over 18 months of follow-up. The hyperthyroidism patients were between 18 and 65 years old and newly diagnosed, with a disease duration of less than 2 months. Any patient with an uncontrolled infection, another autoimmune disease, pregnancy or lactation was excluded. Diagnoses relied on clinical symptoms, serum thyroxine and TRAb, thyroid ultrasound and orbital computed tomography. For the first round of RT-PCR on the TCR CDR3, the HTBI primer set was used together with the Qiagen OneStep RT-PCR kit. Blood samples also contained most of the expanded thyroid clonotypes (frequency above 0.001), which suggests that blood repertoires may reflect thyroid immune responses. In cross-validation, a model built on a 13 V-J signature told ophthalmopathy apart from stable hyperthyroidism with approximately 90% sensitivity and 81% to 82% specificity, and in testing the same model reached 80%/75%. During validation, the model predicted progression to ophthalmopathy a median of approximately 7 months ahead of onset, with around 70% sensitivity and roughly 72% specificity. TCR V-J signatures able to tell the groups apart were searched for in a discovery cohort of approximately 95 patients, of whom roughly 42 had Graves' ophthalmopathy and roughly 57 had stable Graves' hyperthyroidism. Prospective prediction of ophthalmopathy was tested in an independent validation cohort consisting of 18 to 20 hyperthyroidism patients and some 15 patients who later progressed to ophthalmopathy. For training and testing, the 100 patients in the discovery cohort were randomly divided in a 7:3 ratio. The study also compared thyroid tissue and blood T-cell repertoires from a handful of Graves' hyperthyroidism patients. Following sampling, methimazole starting at 30 mg daily was given to hyperthyroidism patients, and high-dose intravenous methylprednisolone was given to ophthalmopathy patients. Libraries were constructed in a second round of multiplex PCR, after which size selection and purification were carried out. Libraries were sequenced paired-end with 100 bp reads on an Illumina HiSeq2000. Raw data were processed with SOAPnuke, discarding reads with adapters, uncalled bases, mean Phred below 15, or no exact constant-primer or identifier match. High-quality paired reads were merged using COPE v1.2.5, and each unique nucleotide sequence was defined as a clonotype. MiTCR v1.1 was used to align the clonotypes against IMGT TRBV, TRBD and TRBJ reference segments. Only V-J combinations with frequency above 0.0001, covering 99% to 99.2% of repertoires, were analysed. The TCS score was defined as F50 (clonal expansion) divided by E x V (chaos), with BLOSUM62-based TCRdist calculated between CDR3 peptides within each V-J. Welch's t-statistics and random forest reduced roughly 500 V-J features to 10 to 15, which were used in a naive Bayes classifier (R e1071). No statistical method was used to fix the sample size in advance, and group allocation was not hidden from the investigators. The paper reports TCR Vbeta CDR3 sequencing of about 140 peripheral blood samples: some 44 ophthalmopathy, under 80 hyperthyroidism and roughly 17 progressor patients.

The TCR comes from a man aged 30 to 39 with Graves disease. Donor details come from another sample of the same person, matched by shared clones. The receptor chain draws on TRBV4-1 and TRBJ2-1, with 10 middle bases fitting TRBD2. Material: peripheral blood mononuclear cells (PBMCs), obtained at new diagnosis, from a patient treated with antithyroid drugs. The CDR3: CASSQALAGNSEQFF. In nucleotides, the sequence is TGCGCCAGCAGCCAAGCACTAGCGGGAAATTCAGAGCAGTTCTTC.